This T cell receptor beta chain was sequenced for a study of beta chain features in type 1 diabetes (dated by TCRdb to 2017 to 2018). At the level of the whole study: No differences in mean age, gender distribution, total cell number or subset yield were found between patients and healthy donors. A total of approximately 100,000,000 sorted cells were examined across all samples, and the number of cells per subset was strongly correlated with RNA yield. The study compared TCRB repertoires of sorted circulating CD4+ T cell subsets between recently diagnosed type 1 diabetes patients and matched healthy donors. Regulatory and stem cell-like memory subsets were isolated from only 8 patients and about eight healthy donors, whereas naive and central memory subsets came from all 30 or so donors.

From each donor, a single peripheral blood sample of 95 to 150 mL on average was drawn into heparinised tubes. Using a panel that included CD45RO, CCR7, CD25, CD127, CD95 and CD27, naive, central memory, regulatory and stem cell-like memory CD4+ T cells were sorted on a BD FACSAria II. A purity above 95% was achieved for all sorted populations. PBMCs were isolated right away by Lymphoprep density gradient centrifugation and were stained directly, without culture. So that batch effects would be minimized, each experiment stained and sorted samples in pairs, pairing one healthy donor with one patient. A note on this clone: Its binding antigen is unknown. Base qualities were left out, and no much larger clone turns up one base away.

The entire isolated RNA was reverse transcribed using the High Capacity cDNA Reverse Transcription Kit, and thus expressed TCRB transcripts were sequenced. Deep immunoSEQ sequencing was applied to naive, central memory and regulatory T cell samples, giving an average of around 3.8 million total reads per sample. After sorted cells were lysed in RLT buffer, RNA was extracted with DNase-treated RNeasy Micro or Mini kits, with the choice depending on cell number. Each cell subset was processed on its own to prevent cross-contamination, while patient and healthy donor samples were processed together. The immunoSEQ multiplex PCR was used to amplify TCRB sequences from cDNA, generating 87-bp fragments that spanned the CDR3 region. Sequencing of the amplicons was done on the Illumina HiSeq platform. Per the authors' processing: Synthetic template baselines were used to correct PCR bias computationally, reads within Hamming distance 2 were collapsed together, and singletons that could not be merged were discarded. Reads were aligned against IMGT so that V, D and J genes, CDR3 length and insertions or deletions at six rearrangement sites could be assigned. Within each subset, clonotype counts were normalized to sorted cell number, and only after that were true diversity and Gini coefficients computed with the tcR R package. Repertoire sharing was quantified using the overlap coefficient calculated on TCRB nucleotide sequences. Out-of-frame TCRB sequences from naive cells were analyzed to stand in for the pre-selection repertoire. TCRdb mirrors the immuneACCESS table, restricted to in-frame sequences. Some clones are absent from its copies; in checked studies, under half trace to an unresolved V gene, and the reason for the others is unknown. For V, J and clone size, that table is used; D and trimming come from the DNA. The sample table contains hundreds of thousands of clones; only one count was recorded for approximately 31% of them. Together, the top ten hold more than 0.055% of the sample.

CDR1 is given as SGHRS and CDR2 as YFSETQ, both from the germline V gene. The CDR3 runs 14 residues from the cysteine to the phenylalanine. Only the CDR3 DNA is retained, 42 bases long and in frame from the first base. Cut back by 1 base and 0 bases, the V and J ends lie 7 bases apart. The research as a whole found: The naive, central memory and regulatory TCRB repertoires appeared to resemble one another more closely among patients than among healthy donors. Because cDNA was sequenced instead of genomic DNA, highly expressing activated cells could be over-represented, though the groups showed no difference in activation or CD3 levels. Type 1 diabetes patients showed a moderate but significant shortening of TCRB CDR3 length in all four CD4+ subsets. Because the HLA sub-analyses included only small numbers of individuals, any influence of HLA type on TCRB rearrangement was left unresolved. At VDJ recombination sites, patients with type 1 diabetes made fewer insertions and deleted more nucleotides, a pattern implying thymic rearrangement abnormalities. PCR may preferentially amplify shorter templates, but because patient and control samples were amplified and corrected together, any resulting skew would affect both groups equally.

The V gene is TRBV5-1 and the J gene is TRBJ1-2; no D gene is confidently identified. The TCR was taken from a man younger than 35 in good health. Sequencing was performed on naive CD4+ T cells from blood. The cell subset or site label here, explained by the study, means: true naive CD4+ T cells. The nucleotides are TGCGCCAGCAGCTTGACAGCTACTAACTATGGCTACACCTTC. It translates to CASSLTATNYGYTF.